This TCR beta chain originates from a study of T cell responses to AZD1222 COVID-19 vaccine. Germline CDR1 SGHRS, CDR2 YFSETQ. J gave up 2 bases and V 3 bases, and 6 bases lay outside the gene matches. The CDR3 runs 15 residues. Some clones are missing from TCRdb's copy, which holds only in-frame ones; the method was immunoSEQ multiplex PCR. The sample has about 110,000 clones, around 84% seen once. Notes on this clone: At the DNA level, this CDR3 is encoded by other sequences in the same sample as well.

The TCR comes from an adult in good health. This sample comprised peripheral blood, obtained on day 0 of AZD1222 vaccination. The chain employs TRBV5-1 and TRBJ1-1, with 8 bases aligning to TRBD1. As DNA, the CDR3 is TGCGCCAGCAGCTCTGCAGGGGGCAGAAACACTGAAGCTTTCTTT. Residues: CASSSAGGRNTEAFF.